This TCR beta chain was captured in a study of T cell responses to AZD1222 COVID-19 vaccine. Study-wide context: Second doses that came at about 4 or about 12 weeks were put together.

Generated by immunoSEQ multiplex PCR, the TCRdb table keeps only in-frame clones and is missing some. The data show about 76,000 clones, 70% to 90% seen once. With V trimmed by 10 bases and J by 4 bases, 5 bases remained unmatched. The CDR3 has 14 amino acids. Germline V gene data show CDR1 as LNHDA and CDR2 as SQIVND (reference sequence). The V gene is TRBV19, the J gene TRBJ1-6; 9 positions match TRBD1. Sample: peripheral blood, taken on day 0 of AZD1222 vaccination. This clonotype was sampled from an adult in good health. The CDR3 DNA reads as TGTGCCACCTCGGACAGGGGTTATAATTCACCCCTCCACTTT. It is translated as CATSDRGYNSPLHF.